This TCR beta chain is from a study of OX40 agonist ivuxolimab in advanced cancers. Overall study: Patients in the trial were receiving intravenous ivuxolimab every 2 weeks, at doses of 0.01 to 10 mg/kg. Dose-escalation patients were diagnosed with hepatocellular carcinoma, melanoma, renal cell cancer or head and neck cancer. Notes on the study in general: It was also the case that some nonresponders had low normalized T-cell clonal expansion.

Remarks on this clone: Its matching antigen is unknown.

Germline V gene lookup returns CDR1 KGHSH and CDR2 LQKENI. After removal of 3 bases from V and 6 bases from J, the junction contained 4 bases not matched to a gene. This CDR3 contains 13 residues. Autoimmune disease history or systemic immunosuppression led to patients being barred. Repertoires were generated with immunoSEQ multiplex PCR, while TCRdb's copy carries only in-frame clones and drops some. The sample holds 90,000 or so clones; 80% to 95% are singletons and the top ten take 1.1%. The V and J genes are TRBV18 and TRBJ1-2; 7 bases fit TRBD1. The receptor's source is an adult with an advanced solid tumor such as melanoma, head and neck, liver or kidney cancer. The source material was CD4+ or CD8+ T cells sorted from blood, sampled in a trial of the OX40 agonist ivuxolimab. In nucleotides, the CDR3 is TGTGCCAGCTCACCGATCCAGGGGGATGGCTACACCTTC. This gives the protein CASSPIQGDGYTF.